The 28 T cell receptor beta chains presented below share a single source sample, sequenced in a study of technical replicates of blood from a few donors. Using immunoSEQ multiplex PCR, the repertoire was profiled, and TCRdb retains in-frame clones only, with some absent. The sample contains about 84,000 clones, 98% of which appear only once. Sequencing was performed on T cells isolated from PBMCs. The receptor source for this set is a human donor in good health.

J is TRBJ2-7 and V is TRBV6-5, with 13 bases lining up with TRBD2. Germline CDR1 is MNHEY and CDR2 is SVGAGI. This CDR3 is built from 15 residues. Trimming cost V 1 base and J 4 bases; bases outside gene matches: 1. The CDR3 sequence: CASSYWTSGSYEQYF. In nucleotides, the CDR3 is TGTGCCAGCAGTTACTGGACTAGCGGGAGTTACGAGCAGTACTTC.

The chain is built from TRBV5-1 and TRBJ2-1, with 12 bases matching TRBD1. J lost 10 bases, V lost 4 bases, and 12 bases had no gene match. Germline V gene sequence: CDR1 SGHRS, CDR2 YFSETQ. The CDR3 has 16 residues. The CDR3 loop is CASSVNPGQGAGEQFF. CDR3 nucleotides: TGCGCCAGCAGCGTTAACCCGGGACAGGGGGCCGGGGAGCAGTTCTTC.

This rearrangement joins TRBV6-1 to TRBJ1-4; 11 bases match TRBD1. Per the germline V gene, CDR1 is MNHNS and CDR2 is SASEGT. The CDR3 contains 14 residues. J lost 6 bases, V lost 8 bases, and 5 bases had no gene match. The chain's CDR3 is CASGGQGAYEKLFF. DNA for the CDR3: TGTGCCAGCGGTGGACAGGGGGCATATGAAAAACTGTTTTTT.

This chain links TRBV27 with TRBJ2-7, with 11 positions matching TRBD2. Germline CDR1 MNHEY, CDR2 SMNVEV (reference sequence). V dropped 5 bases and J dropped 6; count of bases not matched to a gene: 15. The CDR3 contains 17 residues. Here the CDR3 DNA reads TGTGCCAGCAGTACCTTACTAGCGGGAGTATCCCCAGGCGAGCAGTACTTC. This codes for CASSTLLAGVSPGEQYF.

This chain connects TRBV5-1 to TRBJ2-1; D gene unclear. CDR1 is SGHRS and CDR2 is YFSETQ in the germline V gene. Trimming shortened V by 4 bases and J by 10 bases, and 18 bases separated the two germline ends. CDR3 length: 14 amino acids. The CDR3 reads CASSERVRSSEQFF. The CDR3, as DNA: TGCGCCAGCAGCGAGAGAGTGCGGTCCTCCGAGCAGTTCTTC.

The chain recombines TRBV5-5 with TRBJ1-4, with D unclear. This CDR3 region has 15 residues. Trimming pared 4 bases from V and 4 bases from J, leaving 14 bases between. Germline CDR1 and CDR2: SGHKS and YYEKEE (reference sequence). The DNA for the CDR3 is TGTGCCAGCAGCGGACTGCGGTCAGTTAATGAAAAACTGTTTTTT. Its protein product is CASSGLRSVNEKLFF.

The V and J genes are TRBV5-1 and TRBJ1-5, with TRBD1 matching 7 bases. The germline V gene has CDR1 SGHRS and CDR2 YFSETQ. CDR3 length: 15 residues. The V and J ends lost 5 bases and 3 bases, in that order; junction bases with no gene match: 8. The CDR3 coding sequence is TGCGCCAGCAGGAAGGGGGCCGAAACCAATCAGCCCCAGCATTTT. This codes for CASRKGAETNQPQHF.

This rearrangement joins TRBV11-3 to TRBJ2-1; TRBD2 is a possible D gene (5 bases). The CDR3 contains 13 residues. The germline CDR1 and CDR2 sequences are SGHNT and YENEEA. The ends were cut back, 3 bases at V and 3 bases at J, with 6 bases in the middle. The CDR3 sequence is CASSLTNYNEQFF. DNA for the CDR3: TGTGCCAGCAGCTTGACTAACTACAATGAGCAGTTCTTC.

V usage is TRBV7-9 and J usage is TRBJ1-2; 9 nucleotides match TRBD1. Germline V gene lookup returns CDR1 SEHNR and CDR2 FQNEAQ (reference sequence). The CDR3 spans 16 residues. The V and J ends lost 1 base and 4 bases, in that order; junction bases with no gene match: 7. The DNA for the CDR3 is TGTGCCAGCAGCTTAGGGACAGGGGCCGTACGCTATGGCTACACCTTC. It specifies CASSLGTGAVRYGYTF.

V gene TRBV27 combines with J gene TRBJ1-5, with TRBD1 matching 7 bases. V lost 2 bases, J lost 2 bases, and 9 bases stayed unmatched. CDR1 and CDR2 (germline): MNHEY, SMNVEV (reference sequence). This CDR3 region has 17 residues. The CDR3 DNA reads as TGTGCCAGCAGTTTAACAGGGGATCCGACGGGCAATCAGCCCCAGCATTTT. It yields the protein CASSLTGDPTGNQPQHF.

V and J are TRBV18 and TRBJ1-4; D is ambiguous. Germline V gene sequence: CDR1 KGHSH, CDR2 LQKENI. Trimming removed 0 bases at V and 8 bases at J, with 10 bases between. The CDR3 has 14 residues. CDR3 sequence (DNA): TGTGCCAGCTCACCACCGGGAGGTGGAGAAAAACTGTTTTTT. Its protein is CASSPPGGGEKLFF.

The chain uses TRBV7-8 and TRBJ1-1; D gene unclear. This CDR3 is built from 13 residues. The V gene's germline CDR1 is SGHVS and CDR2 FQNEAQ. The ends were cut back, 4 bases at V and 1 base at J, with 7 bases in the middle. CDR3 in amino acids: CASSSPSNTEAFF. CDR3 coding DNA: TGTGCCAGCAGCTCCCCATCGAACACTGAAGCTTTCTTT.

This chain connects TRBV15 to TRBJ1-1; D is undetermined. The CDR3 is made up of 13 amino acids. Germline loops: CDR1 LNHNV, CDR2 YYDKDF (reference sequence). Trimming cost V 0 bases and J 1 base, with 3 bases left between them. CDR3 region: CATSRDGNTEAFF. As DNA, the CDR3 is TGTGCCACCAGCAGAGACGGGAACACTGAAGCTTTCTTT.

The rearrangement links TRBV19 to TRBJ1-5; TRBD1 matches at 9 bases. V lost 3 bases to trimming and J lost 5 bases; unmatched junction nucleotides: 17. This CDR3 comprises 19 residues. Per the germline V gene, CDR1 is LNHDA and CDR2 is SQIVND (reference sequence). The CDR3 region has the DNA TGTGCCAGTAGTATTTTAGTCGCCACAGGGGGCATTATTCATCAGCCCCAGCATTTT. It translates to CASSILVATGGIIHQPQHF.

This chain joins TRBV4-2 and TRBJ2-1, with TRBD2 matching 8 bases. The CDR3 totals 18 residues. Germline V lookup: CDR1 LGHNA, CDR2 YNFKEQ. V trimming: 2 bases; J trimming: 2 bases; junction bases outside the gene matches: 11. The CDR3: CASSQWETSERTYNEQFF. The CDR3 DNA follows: TGTGCCAGCAGCCAATGGGAGACTAGCGAGAGAACCTACAATGAGCAGTTCTTC.

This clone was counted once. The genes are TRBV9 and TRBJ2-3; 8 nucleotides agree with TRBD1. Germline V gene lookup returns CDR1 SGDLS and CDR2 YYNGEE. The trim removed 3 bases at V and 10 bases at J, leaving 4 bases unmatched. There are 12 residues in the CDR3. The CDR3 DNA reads TGTGCCAGCAGCGATGGACAGGGTCCGCAGTATTTT. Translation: CASSDGQGPQYF.

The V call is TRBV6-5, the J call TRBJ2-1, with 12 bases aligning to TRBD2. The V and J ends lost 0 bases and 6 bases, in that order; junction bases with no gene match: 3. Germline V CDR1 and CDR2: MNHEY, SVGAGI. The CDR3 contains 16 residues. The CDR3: CASSYSLTSGSNEQFF. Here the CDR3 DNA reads TGTGCCAGCAGTTACTCGCTGACTAGCGGGAGCAATGAGCAGTTCTTC.

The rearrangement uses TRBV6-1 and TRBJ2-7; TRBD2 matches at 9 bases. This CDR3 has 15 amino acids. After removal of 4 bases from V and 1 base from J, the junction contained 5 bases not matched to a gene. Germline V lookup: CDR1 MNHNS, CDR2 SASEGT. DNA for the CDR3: TGTGCCAGCAGTGGGAGGACTAGCGCTTCCTACGAGCAGTACTTC. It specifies CASSGRTSASYEQYF.

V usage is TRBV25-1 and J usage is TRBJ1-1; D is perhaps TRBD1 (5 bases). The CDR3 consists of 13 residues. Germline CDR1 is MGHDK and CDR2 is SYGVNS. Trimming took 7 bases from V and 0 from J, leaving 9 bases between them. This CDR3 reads CASNAGMNTEAFF. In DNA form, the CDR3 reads TGTGCCAGCAATGCAGGGATGAACACTGAAGCTTTCTTT.

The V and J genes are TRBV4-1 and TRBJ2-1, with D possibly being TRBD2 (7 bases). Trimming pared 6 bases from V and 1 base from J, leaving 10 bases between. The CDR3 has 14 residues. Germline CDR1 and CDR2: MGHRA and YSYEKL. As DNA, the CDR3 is TGCGCCAGCAGGAGGGGGGGGTCCTACAATGAGCAGTTCTTC. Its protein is CASRRGGSYNEQFF.

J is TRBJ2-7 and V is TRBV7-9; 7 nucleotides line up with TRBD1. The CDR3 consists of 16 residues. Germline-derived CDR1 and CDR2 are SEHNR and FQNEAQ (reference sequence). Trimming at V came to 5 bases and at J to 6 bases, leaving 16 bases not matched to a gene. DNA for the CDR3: TGTGCCAGCAGCCGCGAGACAGGGTTACCCCATCCCGAGCAGTACTTC. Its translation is CASSRETGLPHPEQYF.

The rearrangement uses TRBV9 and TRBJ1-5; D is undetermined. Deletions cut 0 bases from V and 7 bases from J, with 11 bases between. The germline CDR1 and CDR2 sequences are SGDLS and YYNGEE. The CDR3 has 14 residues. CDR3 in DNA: TGTGCCAGCAGCGTAGGAGGGCTGGGACAGCCCCAGCATTTT. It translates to CASSVGGLGQPQHF.

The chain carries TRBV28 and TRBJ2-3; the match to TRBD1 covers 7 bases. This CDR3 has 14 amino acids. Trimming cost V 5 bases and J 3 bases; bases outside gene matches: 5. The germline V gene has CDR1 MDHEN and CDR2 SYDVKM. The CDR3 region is CASSPDRATDTQYF. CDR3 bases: TGTGCCAGCAGTCCAGACAGGGCGACAGATACGCAGTATTTT.

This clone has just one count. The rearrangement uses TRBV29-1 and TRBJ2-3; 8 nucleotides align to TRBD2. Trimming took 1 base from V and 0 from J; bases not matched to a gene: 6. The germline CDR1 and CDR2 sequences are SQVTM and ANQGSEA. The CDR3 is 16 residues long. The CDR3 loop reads CSVEVLAGPSTDTQYF. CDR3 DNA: TGCAGCGTTGAAGTCCTAGCGGGTCCTAGCACAGATACGCAGTATTTT.

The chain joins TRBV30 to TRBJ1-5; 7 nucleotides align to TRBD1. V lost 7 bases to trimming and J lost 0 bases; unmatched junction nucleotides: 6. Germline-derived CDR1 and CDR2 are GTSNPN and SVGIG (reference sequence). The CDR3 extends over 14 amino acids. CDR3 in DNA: TGTGCCTTACAACAGGGGAATAGCAATCAGCCCCAGCATTTT. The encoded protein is CALQQGNSNQPQHF.

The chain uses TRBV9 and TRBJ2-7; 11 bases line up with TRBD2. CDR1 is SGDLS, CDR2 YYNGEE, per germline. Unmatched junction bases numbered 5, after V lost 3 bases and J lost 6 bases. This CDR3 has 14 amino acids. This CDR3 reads CASSGASGGREQYF. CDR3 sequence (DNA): TGTGCCAGCAGCGGAGCTAGCGGGGGGCGCGAGCAGTACTTC.

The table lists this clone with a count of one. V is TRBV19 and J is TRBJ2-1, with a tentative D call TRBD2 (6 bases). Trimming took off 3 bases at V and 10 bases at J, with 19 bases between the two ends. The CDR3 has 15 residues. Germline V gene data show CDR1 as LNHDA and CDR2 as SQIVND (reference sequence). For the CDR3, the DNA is TGTGCCAGTAGTATCCGGGAGAAGGTATTAGGGGAGCAGTTCTTC. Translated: CASSIREKVLGEQFF. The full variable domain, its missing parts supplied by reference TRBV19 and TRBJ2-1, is DGGITQSPKYLFRKEGQNVTLSCEQNLNHDAMYWYRQDPGQGLRLIYYSQIVNDFQKGDIAEGYSVSREKKESFPLTVTSAQKNPTAFYLCASSIREKVLGEQFFGPGTRLTVL.

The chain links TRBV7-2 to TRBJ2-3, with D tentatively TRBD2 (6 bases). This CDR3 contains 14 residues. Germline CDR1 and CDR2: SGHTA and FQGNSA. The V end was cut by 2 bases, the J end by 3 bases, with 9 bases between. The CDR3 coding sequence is TGTGCCAGCAGCTTATCCGGGGGTACAGATACGCAGTATTTT. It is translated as CASSLSGGTDTQYF.